This T cell receptor (beta chain) originates from a study of cytomegalovirus exposure and HLA in healthy donors. Study results and limitations: The study listed approximately 160 cytomegalovirus-associated TCR beta chains. According to a later analysis, most TCR beta chains associated with CMV appeared HLA-restricted.

Per the germline V gene, CDR1 is SGHRS and CDR2 is YFSETQ. V lost 0 bases to trimming and J lost 0 bases; unmatched junction nucleotides: 6. The CDR3 covers 18 residues. A word on this clone: Its cognate antigen is unknown.

Each donor was healthy, and each was a bone marrow donor. When sampled, the donors appeared nominally healthy, though they likely had unrecorded immune exposures. The primer mix had 60 Vbeta and 13 Jbeta primers. TCRdb's table, derived via immunoSEQ multiplex PCR, lists solely in-frame clones and lacks some. The data hold about 170,000 clones, with approximately 80% observed a single time. Specimen: PBMCs. The sequence came from a male donor in good health and CMV-seronegative. V is TRBV5-1 and J is TRBJ2-6; 7 nucleotides agree with TRBD1. The CDR3: CASSLDGTVLSGANVLTF. For the CDR3, the DNA is TGCGCCAGCAGCTTGGACGGGACAGTCCTCTCTGGGGCCAACGTCCTGACTTTC.